The T cell receptor beta chain described here comes from a study of control samples from healthy donors and cancer patients. Germline CDR1 and CDR2: MNHEY and SVGAGI. This CDR3 has 14 amino acids. Trimming removed 9 bases at V and 4 bases at J, with 16 bases between. Clones were sequenced by immunoSEQ multiplex PCR, and TCRdb holds only the in-frame ones, with some missing. There are around 80,000 clones in the sample; around nine tenths occur only once, and less than 7% lies in the top ten. The TCR was taken from a man between 50 and 59 years old in good health. This chain connects TRBV6-5 to TRBJ1-5, with D perhaps matching TRBD1 (6 bases). The sequencing input was blood. DNA of the CDR3: TGTGCCAGTGTGGGCAGGGGTTATAATCAGCCCCAGCATTTT. Protein: CASVGRGYNQPQHF.